This TCR beta chain comes out of a study of CD8+ T cells in alopecia areata. In the study overall: Once tofacitinib had been taken for 6 to 18 months, 6 months off drug followed. Study-wide points: Clonality in lesional scalp, especially alopecia totalis/universalis, exceeded that of normal scalp. Scalp and blood retained many expanded lesional clones during tofacitinib. Resident alphabeta T-cell populations of normal skin are likewise subject to sequencing in scalp samples.

This clone has a handful of counts. Antigen specificity is unknown. Sequencing templates came from extracted RNA that was reverse transcribed into cDNA. The table came from immunoSEQ multiplex PCR; TCRdb's copy has only in-frame clones and leaves some out. This table has roughly 120,000 clones, 45% to 65% appearing once. Treatment reported: oral pan-JAK inhibitor, 5-10 mg twice daily. This material consisted of CD4+ T cells sorted from blood, taken at week 24, from a patient treated with tofacitinib. This clonotype was sampled from a human donor with alopecia areata.

The CDR3 is CASSQTGNYEQYF. CDR3 nucleotide sequence: TGTGCCAGCAGCCAGACGGGGAACTACGAGCAGTACTTC. The V gene is TRBV4-2, the J gene TRBJ2-7; D possibly corresponds to TRBD2 (5 bases). Germline V lookup: CDR1 LGHNA, CDR2 YNFKEQ. The CDR3 runs 13 residues. Trimming removed 3 bases at V and 3 bases at J, with 9 bases between.